These T cell receptor beta chains were read from a single sample in a study of blood T cell repertoires in COVID-19. Only in-frame clones appear in the TCRdb table, and some are missing; sequencing was by immunoSEQ multiplex PCR. The sample holds fewer than 120,000 clones; approximately 70% are singletons and the top ten take around 7.3%. The specimen was peripheral blood. The receptors come from a woman between 55 and 75 years old with acute or convalescent COVID-19. Both conserved end residues are part of each CDR3. Fields, in order: V gene, D gene, clone size, J gene, CDR3 DNA, CDR3 protein. A D gene is named only where the DNA matches it firmly. Some rows have no size entry. The others give once, few or many, or a class for an expanded clone.

TRBV19	TRBD1	few	TRBJ2-2	TGTGCCAGTAGGAATGGACAGGGGACCGCCGGGGAGCTGTTTTTT	CASRNGQGTAGELFF
TRBV12-5	NA	NA	TRBJ1-6	TGTGCTAGTGGCCGGGACATGAGCTCCTATAATTCACCCCTCCACTTT	CASGRDMSSYNSPLHF
TRBV30	TRBD1	NA	TRBJ1-2	TGTGCCTGGAGTATGGTGGGGACAGGGGTTGGCTACACCTTC	CAWSMVGTGVGYTF
TRBV7-2	TRBD1	NA	TRBJ2-1	TGTGCCAGCAAACCCCCCGGACAGGCAATCTACAATGAGCAGTTCTTC	CASKPPGQAIYNEQFF
TRBV3-1/TRBV3-2	TRBD2	many	TRBJ2-1	TGTGCCAGCAGCCAAGTCCTAACTAGCGGGGTGAGCTCCTACAATGAGCAGTTCTTC	CASSQVLTSGVSSYNEQFF
TRBV9	NA	few	TRBJ2-7	TGTGCCAGCCCCCCCCAACAGGGCGGGCTGTACGAGCAGTACTTC	CASPPQQGGLYEQYF
TRBV6-2/TRBV6-3	TRBD2	NA	TRBJ2-3	TGTGCCAGCAGCTCACTAGCGGGGCCTACCACAGATACGCAGTATTTT	CASSSLAGPTTDTQYF
TRBV7-9	NA	few	TRBJ2-3	TGTGCCAGCAGCTCGACAGGCGGAAGAAGCACAGATACGCAGTATTTT	CASSSTGGRSTDTQYF
TRBV20-1	NA	NA	TRBJ2-7	TGCAGTGCTAGTTTTTCCAGGTTAGGCTACGAGCAGTACTTC	CSASFSRLGYEQYF
TRBV30	NA	NA	TRBJ1-6	TGTGCCTTTGACAGGTCAAATTCACCCCTCCACTTT	CAFDRSNSPLHF
TRBV10-3	TRBD1	NA	TRBJ1-4	TGTGCCATCAGCTCAGGGGGCGCAAGGGAAAAACTGTTTTTT	CAISSGGAREKLFF
TRBV6-5	TRBD1	few	TRBJ1-1	TGTGCCACCCTGGGACAGGCGAACACTGAAGCTTTCTTT	CATLGQANTEAFF
TRBV5-3	NA	NA	TRBJ2-1	TGTGCCAGAAGCTTGAGAACGGAGCGGGTCAATGAGCAGTTCTTC	CARSLRTERVNEQFF
TRBV12-3/TRBV12-4	TRBD2	NA	TRBJ2-1	TGTGCCAGCCGGACTAGCGGGGGGCGAGGGCAGTTCTTC	CASRTSGGRGQFF
TRBV7-9	NA	NA	TRBJ2-4	TGTGCCAGCAGCTTAATCGGATACAGCCAAAACATTCAGTACTTC	CASSLIGYSQNIQYF
TRBV3-1/TRBV3-2	TRBD2	NA	TRBJ2-5	TGTGCCAGCAGCCGGACTAGCGGGGGAGAGACCCAGTACTTC	CASSRTSGGETQYF
TRBV6-2/TRBV6-3	TRBD1	NA	TRBJ2-3	TGTGCCAGCAGTTCTTGGACAGGGGGCACAGATACGCAGTATTTT	CASSSWTGGTDTQYF
TRBV9	NA	NA	TRBJ1-2	TGTGCCAGCAGCGTAGATGGCAGGAACTATGGCTACACCTTC	CASSVDGRNYGYTF
TRBV12-5	TRBD1	NA	TRBJ2-7	TGTGCTAGTGGTTTGGCCCGGGACAGGGGGTACGAGCAGTACTTC	CASGLARDRGYEQYF
TRBV11-2	NA	once	TRBJ1-6	TGTGCCAGCAATGACGGGCAGGGATCTGGTTCACCCCTCCACTTT	CASNDGQGSGSPLHF
TRBV30	NA	NA	TRBJ2-2	TGTGCCTGGAAAGAGGGCTACAACACCGGGGAGCTGTTTTTT	CAWKEGYNTGELFF
TRBV7-9	NA	NA	TRBJ2-3	TGTGCCAGCAGCCACCGGGAGAAGGGGTCAGATACGCAGTATTTT	CASSHREKGSDTQYF
TRBV7-9	NA	NA	TRBJ1-6	TGTGCCAGCAGCACATACAGGGTTGATAATTCACCCCTCCACTTT	CASSTYRVDNSPLHF
TRBV20-1	NA	NA	TRBJ1-3	TGCAGTGCAGACACTGGAAACACCATATATTTT	CSADTGNTIYF
TRBV5-4	NA	NA	TRBJ1-6	TGTGCCAGCAGCTTGGCGGGGGGCGTCGGTTCACCCCTCCACTTT	CASSLAGGVGSPLHF
TRBV5-3	TRBD1	NA	TRBJ1-3	TGTGCCAGAAGCTTGTGGCCTTGGGACAGGGGCTCTGGAAACACCATATATTTT	CARSLWPWDRGSGNTIYF
TRBV19	TRBD1	NA	TRBJ2-1	TGTGCCAGTAGCAACGGACAGGGGGTGAACAATGAGCAGTTCTTC	CASSNGQGVNNEQFF
TRBV4-2	TRBD2	NA	TRBJ2-2	TGTGCCAGCAGCCAAGAAGCGGGGGGCGCGATCGGGGAGCTGTTTTTT	CASSQEAGGAIGELFF
TRBV4-1	NA	NA	TRBJ2-1	TGCGCCAGCAGCCAAGACAGAACTAGCAAGAATGAGCAGTTCTTC	CASSQDRTSKNEQFF
TRBV5-1	TRBD2	once	TRBJ2-5	TGCGCCAGCAGCGCCTCCCCAGCGGGGGCTAGTGAGACCCAGTACTTC	CASSASPAGASETQYF
TRBV6-2/TRBV6-3	TRBD1	NA	TRBJ2-3	TGTGCCAGCAGTCAAACCCGACAGGGCCCAGATACGCAGTATTTT	CASSQTRQGPDTQYF
TRBV27	NA	NA	TRBJ1-3	TGTGCCAGCAGTTTTCGCAGACTATACTCTCTGGCCGGAAACACCATATATTTT	CASSFRRLYSLAGNTIYF
TRBV3-1/TRBV3-2	NA	NA	TRBJ1-4	TGTGCCAGCAGCCAAGAGGTTCGCGGGGAGTGGAGTGAAAAACTGTTTTTT	CASSQEVRGEWSEKLFF